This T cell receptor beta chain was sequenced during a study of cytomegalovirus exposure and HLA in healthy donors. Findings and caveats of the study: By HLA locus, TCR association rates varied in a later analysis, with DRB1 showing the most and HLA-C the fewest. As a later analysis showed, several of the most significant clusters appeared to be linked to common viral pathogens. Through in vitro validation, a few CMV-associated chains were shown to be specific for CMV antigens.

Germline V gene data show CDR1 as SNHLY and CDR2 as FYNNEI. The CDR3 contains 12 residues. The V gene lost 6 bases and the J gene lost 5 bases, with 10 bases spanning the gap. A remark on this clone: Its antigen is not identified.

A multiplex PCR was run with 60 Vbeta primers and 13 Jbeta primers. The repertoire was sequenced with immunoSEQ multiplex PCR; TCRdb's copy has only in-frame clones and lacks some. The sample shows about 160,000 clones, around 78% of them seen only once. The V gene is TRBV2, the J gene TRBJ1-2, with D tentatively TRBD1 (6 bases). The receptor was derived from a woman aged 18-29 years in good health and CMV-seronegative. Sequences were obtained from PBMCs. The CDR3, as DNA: TGTGCCAGCAGCTTAGGGGGTTATGGCTACACCTTC. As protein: CASSLGGYGYTF.